Following are 25 T cell receptor beta chains from one sample sequenced in a study of shared clonotypes between healthy human individuals. The naive CD8 fraction comprised CD45RO-negative cells positively selected for CCR7 and excluded terminally differentiated effector memory CD45RA+ cells. This table comes from immunoSEQ multiplex PCR, and its TCRdb copy is limited to in-frame clones, with some not included. The table shows about 2.1 million clones, with approximately 94% occurring only once. Sequencing was carried out using naive CD8+ T cells from PBMCs. Receptors were obtained from a man between 18 and 29 years old in good health. Some clones in this sample may be carry-over from other donors' samples.

V usage is TRBV28 and J usage is TRBJ2-2; D may be TRBD1 or TRBD2 (6 bases each). Germline assignment: CDR1 MDHEN and CDR2 SYDVKM. With 2 bases removed from V and 7 bases from J, the gap between germline ends came to 14 bases. The CDR3 spans 15 residues. The CDR3, as DNA: TGTGCCAGCAGTTTACGGGGGCTCAGCGGCGGGGAGCTGTTTTTT. Translating it yields CASSLRGLSGGELFF.

V usage is TRBV2 and J usage is TRBJ1-5; D gene ambiguous. V shed 4 bases and J shed 3 bases, with 13 bases lying between them. Germline V gives CDR1 SNHLY, CDR2 FYNNEI. The CDR3 is 15 residues long. The CDR3 DNA sequence: TGTGCCAGCAGTGGGAGGGAGGGCCTCAATCAGCCCCAGCATTTT. As protein: CASSGREGLNQPQHF.

This clone was found once. This chain joins TRBV6-1 and TRBJ2-2; no clear D gene. The CDR3 has 16 residues. The V gene's germline CDR1 is MNHNS and CDR2 SASEGT. Deletions cut 1 base from V and 1 base from J, with 10 bases between. The CDR3 region has the DNA TGTGCCAGCAGTGAAGTATGGCGTTGGAACACCGGGGAGCTGTTTTTT. This sequence encodes CASSEVWRWNTGELFF.

V and J are TRBV7-9 and TRBJ1-1; D remains ambiguous. Germline-derived CDR1 and CDR2 are SEHNR and FQNEAQ (reference sequence). This CDR3 contains 12 residues. Trimming left V 3 bases short and J 6 bases short, with 8 bases between. As DNA, the CDR3 is TGTGCCAGCAGCTTTGGGGAGGCTGAAGCTTTCTTT. Protein product: CASSFGEAEAFF.

The sample holds a few counts of this clone. CDR3 in DNA: TGTGCCAGCAGTGGACTAGGTAGTGGTCATGAGCAGTTCTTC. Its translation: CASSGLGSGHEQFF. The chain joins TRBV2 to TRBJ2-1; tentative D call: TRBD2 (6 bases). This CDR3 has 14 residues. Germline CDR1 is SNHLY and CDR2 is FYNNEI. Trimming cost V 4 bases and J 8 bases, with 15 bases left between them.

This clone came up once. The J gene is TRBJ2-1, the V gene TRBV4-1; TRBD1 agrees at 8 bases. The J segment lost 5 bases and the V segment lost 4 bases, leaving 7 bases of the junction unmatched. The length of the CDR3 is 15 residues. Per the germline V gene, CDR1 is MGHRA and CDR2 is YSYEKL. As DNA, the CDR3 is TGCGCCAGCAGCCTGATCAGGGGGCTGGACAATGAGCAGTTCTTC. Translated: CASSLIRGLDNEQFF.

This rearrangement joins TRBV29-1 to TRBJ2-1, with D uncertain. Germline CDR1 is SQVTM and CDR2 is ANQGSEA. Trimming took off 8 bases at V and 4 bases at J, with 9 bases between the two ends. The CDR3 contains 11 residues. The CDR3 region has the DNA TGCAGCTCCGGATTGTACAATGAGCAGTTCTTC. Translating it yields CSSGLYNEQFF.

V gene TRBV10-3 combines with J gene TRBJ2-7; TRBD1 aligns across 8 bases. The CDR3 is made up of 15 amino acids. The germline CDR1 and CDR2 sequences are ENHRY and SYGVKD. V shed 2 bases, J shed 0 bases, and the junction held 3 bases outside the gene matches. The CDR3 DNA reads as TGTGCCATCAGTGAGAGTCAGGGGGCCTCCTACGAGCAGTACTTC. This translates into CAISESQGASYEQYF.

The rearrangement uses TRBV28 and TRBJ1-1; 11 bases line up with TRBD1. CDR3 length equals 16 residues. V trimming: 5 bases; J trimming: 4 bases; junction bases outside the gene matches: 9. Germline loops: CDR1 MDHEN, CDR2 SYDVKM. The CDR3 DNA is TGTGCCAGCAGTCCCGGACAGGGGGCATGGGGCACTGAAGCTTTCTTT. Protein: CASSPGQGAWGTEAFF.

The gene calls are TRBV4-2 and TRBJ2-2; weak D call: TRBD1 (6 bases). The ends were cut back, 3 bases at V and 5 bases at J, with 19 bases in the middle. The CDR3 contains 17 residues. Per the germline V gene, CDR1 is LGHNA and CDR2 is YNFKEQ. CDR3 DNA sequence: TGTGCCAGCAGCCACGTCAGAGTCCGGACAGAAACCGGGGAGCTGTTTTTT. Protein: CASSHVRVRTETGELFF.

This chain uses TRBV9 with TRBJ2-7; D is unresolved. Between the trimmed V and J ends, which lost 0 bases and 2 bases, there was a span of 12 bases. Looked up from germline, CDR1 is SGDLS and CDR2 is YYNGEE. The CDR3 runs to 15 residues. Here the CDR3 reads CASSVGAESTYEQYF. As DNA, the CDR3 is TGTGCCAGCAGCGTAGGGGCAGAAAGTACCTACGAGCAGTACTTC. The whole variable domain, filled in from reference TRBV9 and TRBJ2-7, reads DSGVTQTPKHLITATGQRVTLRCSPRSGDLSVYWYQQSLDQGLQFLIQYYNGEERAKGNILERFSAQQFPDLHSELNLSSLELGDSALYFCASSVGAESTYEQYFGPGTRLTVT.

The chain recombines TRBV14 with TRBJ1-1; 7 nucleotides line up with TRBD1. The V segment lost 1 base and the J segment 7 bases; nucleotides outside the gene matches: 6. Germline V CDR1 and CDR2: SGHDN, FVKESK. The CDR3 loop spans 14 amino acids. The CDR3: CASSQVRAGGEAFF. The CDR3 coding sequence is TGTGCCAGCAGCCAAGTCAGGGCAGGGGGTGAAGCTTTCTTT.

In regard to this clone: Other DNA sequences from this sample encode an identical CDR3 as well. V usage is TRBV9 and J usage is TRBJ2-2; D ambiguous. The CDR3 covers 14 residues. V lost 0 bases and J 4 bases, leaving 7 bases between the germline ends. The V gene's germline CDR1 is SGDLS and CDR2 YYNGEE. In nucleotides, the CDR3 is TGTGCCAGCAGCGTAGCCAGTTCCACCGGGGAGCTGTTTTTT. Protein sequence: CASSVASSTGELFF.

The chain combines TRBV27 with TRBJ1-5; weak D call: TRBD1 (5 bases). The CDR3 loop spans 14 amino acids. Trimming stripped 3 bases from V and 3 bases from J, with 9 bases between. Per the germline V gene, CDR1 is MNHEY and CDR2 is SMNVEV (reference sequence). Here the CDR3 reads CASSFGGYNQPQHF. The DNA of the CDR3 is TGTGCCAGCAGTTTCGGGGGGTACAATCAGCCCCAGCATTTT.

The gene calls are TRBV7-9 and TRBJ2-1; 12 bases match TRBD2. The CDR3 is made up of 18 amino acids. Germline CDR1 is SEHNR and CDR2 is FQNEAQ (reference sequence). Trimming removed 0 bases from V and 9 bases from J; junction bases left unmatched: 12. The CDR3 here is CASSLAILLAGGPIEQFF. The DNA of the CDR3 is TGTGCCAGCAGCTTAGCAATTCTTCTAGCGGGAGGGCCGATTGAGCAGTTCTTC. The full variable domain, rest sourced from reference TRBV7-9 and TRBJ2-1, is DTGVSQNPRHKITKRGQNVTFRCDPISEHNRLYWYRQTLGQGPEFLTYFQNEAQLEKSRLLSDRFSAERPKGSFSTLEIQRTEQGDSAMYLCASSLAILLAGGPIEQFFGPGTRLTVL.

V is TRBV28 and J is TRBJ2-1, with 13 bases matching TRBD2. The germline V gene has CDR1 MDHEN and CDR2 SYDVKM. The junction had 3 bases not matched to a gene; V was cut back by 3 bases and J by 4 bases. This CDR3 is built from 16 residues. The DNA of the CDR3 is TGTGCCAGCAGTTTTACTAGCGGGGGGGTTTACAATGAGCAGTTCTTC. It yields the protein CASSFTSGGVYNEQFF.

The chain is built from TRBV28 and TRBJ1-3, with unresolved D. Germline CDR1 and CDR2: MDHEN and SYDVKM. The CDR3 totals 11 residues. CDR3 loop: CGSSSGNTIYF. The CDR3 nucleotides are TGTGGCAGTAGCTCTGGAAACACCATATATTTT. The full variable domain, in which reference TRBV28 and TRBJ1-3 provide the parts outside the CDR3, is DVKVTQSSRYLVKRTGEKVFLECVQDMDHENMFWYRQDPGLGLRLIYFSYDVKMKEKGDIPEGYSVSREKKERFSLILESASTNQTSMYLCGSSSGNTIYFGEGSWLTVV.

This rearrangement joins TRBV6-5 to TRBJ1-1; D gene uncertain. The CDR3 contains 12 residues. Germline CDR1 is MNHEY and CDR2 is SVGAGI. The V end lost 2 bases, the J end lost 1 base, and 2 bases lay between the germline ends. The CDR3 sequence is CASSYANTEAFF. CDR3 bases: TGTGCCAGCAGTTACGCGAACACTGAAGCTTTCTTT.

CDR3 sequence: CATSDHLSNTGELFF. The CDR3 DNA is TGTGCCACCTCTGACCATTTATCGAACACCGGGGAGCTGTTTTTT. The rearrangement joins TRBV4-2 to TRBJ2-2; D ambiguous. The V gene lost 10 bases and the J gene lost 0 bases, with 15 bases spanning the gap. This CDR3 has 15 residues. From germline, CDR1 is LGHNA and CDR2 YNFKEQ.

In nucleotides, the CDR3 is TGTGCCAGCAGCTACGGGGCCGCCTACGAGCAGTACTTC. This codes for CASSYGAAYEQYF. The V gene is TRBV7-3, the J gene TRBJ2-7, with D possibly being TRBD1 or TRBD2 (5 bases each). The CDR3 sequence is 13 residues long. CDR1 and CDR2 (germline): SGHTA, FQGTGA. V lost 4 bases, J lost 2 bases, and 9 bases lay in between.

The chain links TRBV28 to TRBJ1-5, with D uncertain. Germline values: CDR1 MDHEN, CDR2 SYDVKM. V shed 4 bases and J shed 5 bases, with 12 bases lying between them. This CDR3 is 14 amino acids long. Here the CDR3 DNA reads TGTGCCAGCAGTTGGACTCGCGGGGATCAGCCCCAGCATTTT. It encodes CASSWTRGDQPQHF.

The rearrangement links TRBV5-5 to TRBJ2-3, with D perhaps TRBD1 or TRBD2 (5 bases each). V shed 4 bases and J shed 6 bases, with 15 bases lying between them. There are 14 residues in the CDR3. CDR1 and CDR2 (germline): SGHKS, YYEKEE (reference sequence). CDR3 loop: CASSLGARKDTQYF. Written as DNA, the CDR3 is TGTGCCAGCAGCCTCGGGGCCCGGAAGGATACGCAGTATTTT.

A word on this clone: Other DNA variants within this sample encode the same CDR3. The V call is TRBV27, the J call TRBJ2-7; TRBD2 matches 7 bases. Trimming at V came to 2 bases and at J to 0 bases, leaving 1 base not matched to a gene. The germline gives CDR1 MNHEY, CDR2 SMNVEV (reference sequence). The CDR3 is 14 amino acids. The CDR3 region has the DNA TGTGCCAGCAGTTTACGCGGGGGCTCCTACGAGCAGTACTTC. It encodes CASSLRGGSYEQYF.

In this sample, this clone turned up a few times. The chain carries TRBV7-9 and TRBJ2-2; 8 positions agree with TRBD2. Per the germline V gene, CDR1 is SEHNR and CDR2 is FQNEAQ (reference sequence). J gave up 3 bases and V 7 bases, and 13 bases lay outside the gene matches. The CDR3 has 17 residues. The CDR3 is CASTSNGGGRYTGELFF. CDR3 DNA: TGTGCCAGCACCTCTAACGGGGGCGGGAGGTACACCGGGGAGCTGTTTTTT.

This chain uses TRBV25-1 with TRBJ1-4; a possible D gene is TRBD1 (5 bases). The V gene's germline CDR1 is MGHDK and CDR2 SYGVNS. The CDR3 is 18 amino acids. With 3 bases removed from V and 0 bases from J, the gap between germline ends came to 17 bases. For the CDR3, the DNA is TGTGCCAGCAGTGAGGACCCCGGGACCGAGGCAACTAATGAAAAACTGTTTTTT. Its protein product is CASSEDPGTEATNEKLFF.